This T cell receptor (beta chain) was captured in a study of CD8+ T cells in alopecia areata. Regarding the study as a whole: Normal skin's resident alphabeta T cells are also sequenced in scalp samples. It was less clear whether patients shared TCRs than it was in mice, possibly because of HLA. Especially in alopecia totalis/universalis, lesional scalp showed greater clonality than normal scalp did.

Following extraction, RNA underwent reverse transcription to cDNA, which served as the sequencing template. Some clones are missing from TCRdb's copy, which holds only in-frame ones; the method was immunoSEQ multiplex PCR. The sample holds roughly 250,000 clones, under 70% seen once. The CDR3 is 15 residues long. The germline gives CDR1 SGHTA, CDR2 FQGNSA. The J segment lost 6 bases and the V segment lost 1 base, leaving 5 bases of the junction unmatched. Peripheral blood and lesional scalp punch biopsies were taken from alopecia areata patients. This clone was observed a handful of times. Its antigen is unidentified.

The V call is TRBV7-2, the J call TRBJ2-1, with 8 bases that match TRBD2. This TCR was recovered from a human donor with alopecia areata. The material sequenced was CD4+ T cells sorted from blood, taken at week 0. The CDR3 nucleotides read TGTGCCAGCAGCTTAGGAAATAGCGGGGTCAATGAGCAGTTCTTC. Its protein is CASSLGNSGVNEQFF.